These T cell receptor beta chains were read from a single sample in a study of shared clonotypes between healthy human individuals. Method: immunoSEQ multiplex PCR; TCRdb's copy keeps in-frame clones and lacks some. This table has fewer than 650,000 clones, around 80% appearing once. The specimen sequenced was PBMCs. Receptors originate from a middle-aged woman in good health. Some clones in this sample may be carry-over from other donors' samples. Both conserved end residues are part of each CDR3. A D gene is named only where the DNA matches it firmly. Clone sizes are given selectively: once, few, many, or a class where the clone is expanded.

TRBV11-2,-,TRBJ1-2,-,TGTGCCAGCAGCTACCAAACAGATAGCTATGGCTACACCTTC,CASSYQTDSYGYTF
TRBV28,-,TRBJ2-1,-,TGTGCCAGCGCGGGTATTCTCTCCTACAATGAGCAGTTCTTC,CASAGILSYNEQFF
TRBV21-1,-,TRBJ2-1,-,TGTGCCAGCAGCAAAGTCCGCGGGAGGGCCTACAATGAGCAGTTCTTC,CASSKVRGRAYNEQFF
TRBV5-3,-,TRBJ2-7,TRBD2,TGTGCCAGAAGGTCCGGGACTAGCGGGAGGGCCGGAATCTACGAGCAGTACTTC,CARRSGTSGRAGIYEQYF
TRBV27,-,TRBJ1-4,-,TGTGCCAGCAGTGAAGGGACGGGGGCAGGGGAAAAACTGTTTTTT,CASSEGTGAGEKLFF
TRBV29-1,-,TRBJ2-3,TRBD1,TGCAGCCTCATTATTAGCCGGACAGGGACAACTAGGGGTACAGATACGCAGTATTTT,CSLIISRTGTTRGTDTQYF
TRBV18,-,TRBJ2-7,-,TGTGCCAGCTCACCACCGGGCGGTTACGAGCAGTACTTC,CASSPPGGYEQYF
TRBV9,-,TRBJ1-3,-,TGTGCCAGCAGCGTAGGAGGTCAGCCTAGTAGGTCTGGAAACACCATATATTTT,CASSVGGQPSRSGNTIYF
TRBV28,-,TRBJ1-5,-,TGTGCCAGCGGGGGTCCAGGGAGGGGCAATCAGCCCCAGCATTTT,CASGGPGRGNQPQHF
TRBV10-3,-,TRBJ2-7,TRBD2,TGTGCCATCAGTGAGTCAGGGACTAGCGGAAATTACGAGCAGTACTTC,CAISESGTSGNYEQYF
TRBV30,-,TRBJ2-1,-,TGTGCCTGGGCCCCAGGTCCCGGTTTCCATGAGCAGTTCTTC,CAWAPGPGFHEQFF
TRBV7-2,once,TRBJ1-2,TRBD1,TGTGCCAGCAGCTCGAACAGGGGGGGCTATGGCTACACCTTC,CASSSNRGGYGYTF
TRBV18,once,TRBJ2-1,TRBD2,TGTGCCAGCTCCCTCCCGACTAGCGCCAGCTCCTACAATGAGCAGTTCTTC,CASSLPTSASSYNEQFF
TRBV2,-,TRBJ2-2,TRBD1,TGTGCCAGCAAGCCCGGGACAGGTAACACCGGGGAGCTGTTTTTT,CASKPGTGNTGELFF
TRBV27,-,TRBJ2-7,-,TGTGCCAGCAGTTCCCGGGACAACGAGCAGTACTTC,CASSSRDNEQYF
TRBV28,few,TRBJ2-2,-,TGTGCCAGCAGTGCGTACAGGAACACCGGGGAGCTGTTTTTT,CASSAYRNTGELFF
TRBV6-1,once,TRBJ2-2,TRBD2,TGTGCCAGCAGTGATCTAGCGGGGGCGAGGGAGCTGTTTTTT,CASSDLAGARELFF
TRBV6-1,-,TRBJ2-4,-,TGTGCCAGCAGTGAACTACGGCAACCCAGGGACATTCAGTACTTC,CASSELRQPRDIQYF
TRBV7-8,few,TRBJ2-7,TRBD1,TGTGCCAGCAGCTACTCCACGGGACAGGGGGCGTCCCAGCAGTACTTC,CASSYSTGQGASQQYF
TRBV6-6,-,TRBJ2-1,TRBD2,TGTGCCAGCAGACCGACCGGGACTAGCGGGGACAATGAGCAGTTCTTC,CASRPTGTSGDNEQFF
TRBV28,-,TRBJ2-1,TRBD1,TGTGCCAGCAGTTTAGGTGGGACAGGGGGCCGTAATGAGCAGTTCTTC,CASSLGGTGGRNEQFF
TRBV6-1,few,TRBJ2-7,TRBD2,TGTGCCAGCAGCTCCGGGACTAGCACTCGCTACGAGCAGTACTTC,CASSSGTSTRYEQYF
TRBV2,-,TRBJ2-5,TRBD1,TGTGCCAGCAGTGTCCAGACAGGGGGCAGGGAGACCCAGTACTTC,CASSVQTGGRETQYF
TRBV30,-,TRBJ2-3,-,TGTGCCTGGAGTACTGGGTGGGACACAGATACGCAGTATTTT,CAWSTGWDTDTQYF
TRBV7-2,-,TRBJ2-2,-,TGTGCCAGCAGCTTAGCGTCTACAGGGAGGATAGGCGGGGAGCTGTTTTTT,CASSLASTGRIGGELFF
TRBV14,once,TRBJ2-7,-,TGTGCCAGCAGCCAACAACCCGCAGCAACCTACGAGCAGTACTTC,CASSQQPAATYEQYF
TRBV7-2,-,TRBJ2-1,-,TGTGCCAGCAGCATACCCCCCTGGCCCTACAATGAGCAGTTCTTC,CASSIPPWPYNEQFF
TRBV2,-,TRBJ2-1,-,TGTGCCAGCAGTCTCGACGCTTACAATGAGCAGTTCTTC,CASSLDAYNEQFF
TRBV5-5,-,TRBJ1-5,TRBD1,TGTGCCAGCAGCTCCTTGGACAGGGGGCGGGAAGAGCCCCAGCATTTT,CASSSLDRGREEPQHF
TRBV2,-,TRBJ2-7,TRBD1,TGTGCCAGCAGGGCTCCTACAGGGGTGCGCGAGCAGTACTTC,CASRAPTGVREQYF
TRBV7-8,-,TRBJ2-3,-,TGTGCCAGCAGCTTTCGAGGACTAAGCACAGATACGCAGTATTTT,CASSFRGLSTDTQYF
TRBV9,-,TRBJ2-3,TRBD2,TGTGCCAGCAGCGTAGTCGGGAGGGGAGATACGCAGTATTTT,CASSVVGRGDTQYF
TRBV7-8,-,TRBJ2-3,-,TGTGCCAGCAGCTTAGAGCGTTATTGGGAAGTCGATACGCAGTATTTT,CASSLERYWEVDTQYF
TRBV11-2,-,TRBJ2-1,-,TGTGCCAGCAGCTTAGTCTTCAGGTCCCCGTACAATGAGCAGTTCTTC,CASSLVFRSPYNEQFF
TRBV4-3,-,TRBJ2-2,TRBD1,TGCGCCAGCAGCCTCCGGACAGGGGTTGCGACCGGGGAGCTGTTTTTT,CASSLRTGVATGELFF
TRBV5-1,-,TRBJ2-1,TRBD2,TGCGCCAGCAGCTTGGCCCCTAGCGGGAGTTCCTACAATGAGCAGTTCTTC,CASSLAPSGSSYNEQFF
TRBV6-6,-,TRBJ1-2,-,TGTGCCAGCAGTTACTCAGCACGGCGTTCCCACAATGGCTACACCTTC,CASSYSARRSHNGYTF
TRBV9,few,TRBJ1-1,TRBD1,TGTGCCAGCAGCCCCCACAGGGGGAGGAACACTGAAGCTTTCTTT,CASSPHRGRNTEAFF
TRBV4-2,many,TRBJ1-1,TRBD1,TGTGCCAGCAGCCAGGGGGGACAGGGGGTAGAAGCTTTCTTT,CASSQGGQGVEAFF
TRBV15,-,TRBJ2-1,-,TGTGCCACCAGCCGAAGGGGGGCGGGAGCGTACAATGAGCAGTTCTTC,CATSRRGAGAYNEQFF
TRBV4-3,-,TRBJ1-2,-,TGCGCCAGCAGCCAATCTGCTGCCAGGGGTTATGGCTACACCTTC,CASSQSAARGYGYTF
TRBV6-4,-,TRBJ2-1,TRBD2,TGTGCCAGCAGTAAAACTAGCGGGAGCCCCTACAGTGAGCAGTTCTTC,CASSKTSGSPYSEQFF
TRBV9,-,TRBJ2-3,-,TGTGCCAGCATGATCGGTACTGTGTCTGCGTCGACAGATACGCAGTATTTT,CASMIGTVSASTDTQYF
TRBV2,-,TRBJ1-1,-,TGTGCCAGCAGTGATGACCCCGCGACTGAAGCTTTCTTT,CASSDDPATEAFF
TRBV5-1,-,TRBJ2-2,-,TGCGCCAGCAGCTTGGGACTTTTCAACACCGGGGAGCTGTTTTTT,CASSLGLFNTGELFF
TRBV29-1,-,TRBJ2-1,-,TGCAGCGTTGAAGTTTGGGCTAGCGAGCAGTTCTTC,CSVEVWASEQFF
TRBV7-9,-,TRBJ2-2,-,TGTGCCACCCTCCTTAACACCGGGGAGCTGTTTTTT,CATLLNTGELFF
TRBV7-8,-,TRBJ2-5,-,TGTGCCAGCAGCTCAGGACAGGGACTATTAGAGACCCAGTACTTC,CASSSGQGLLETQYF
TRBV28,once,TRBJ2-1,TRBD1,TGTGCCAGCAGTCCCCGACAGGGTTTCTACAATGAGCAGTTCTTC,CASSPRQGFYNEQFF
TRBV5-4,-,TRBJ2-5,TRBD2,TGTGCCAGCAGCTTGTCCAGCGGGAGGTCGGAGACCCAGTACTTC,CASSLSSGRSETQYF
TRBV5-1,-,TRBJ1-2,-,TGCGCCAGCAGCCAAACGGACAGTCACTATGGCTACACCTTC,CASSQTDSHYGYTF
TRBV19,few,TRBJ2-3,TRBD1,TGTGCCAGTAGTGCCCCTCGGGACAGGGTCACAGATACGCAGTATTTT,CASSAPRDRVTDTQYF
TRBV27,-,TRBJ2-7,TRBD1,TGTGCCAGCAGTCCGAGACAGGGAGTATCCTACGAGCAGTACTTC,CASSPRQGVSYEQYF
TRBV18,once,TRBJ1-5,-,TGTGCCAGCTCACCCTTACCGGATCAGCCCCAGCATTTT,CASSPLPDQPQHF
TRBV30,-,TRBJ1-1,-,TGTGCCTGGAGTGAAAAGAGACGGACCGTTTCATTCATTCCTGAAGCTTTCTTT,CAWSEKRRTVSFIPEAFF